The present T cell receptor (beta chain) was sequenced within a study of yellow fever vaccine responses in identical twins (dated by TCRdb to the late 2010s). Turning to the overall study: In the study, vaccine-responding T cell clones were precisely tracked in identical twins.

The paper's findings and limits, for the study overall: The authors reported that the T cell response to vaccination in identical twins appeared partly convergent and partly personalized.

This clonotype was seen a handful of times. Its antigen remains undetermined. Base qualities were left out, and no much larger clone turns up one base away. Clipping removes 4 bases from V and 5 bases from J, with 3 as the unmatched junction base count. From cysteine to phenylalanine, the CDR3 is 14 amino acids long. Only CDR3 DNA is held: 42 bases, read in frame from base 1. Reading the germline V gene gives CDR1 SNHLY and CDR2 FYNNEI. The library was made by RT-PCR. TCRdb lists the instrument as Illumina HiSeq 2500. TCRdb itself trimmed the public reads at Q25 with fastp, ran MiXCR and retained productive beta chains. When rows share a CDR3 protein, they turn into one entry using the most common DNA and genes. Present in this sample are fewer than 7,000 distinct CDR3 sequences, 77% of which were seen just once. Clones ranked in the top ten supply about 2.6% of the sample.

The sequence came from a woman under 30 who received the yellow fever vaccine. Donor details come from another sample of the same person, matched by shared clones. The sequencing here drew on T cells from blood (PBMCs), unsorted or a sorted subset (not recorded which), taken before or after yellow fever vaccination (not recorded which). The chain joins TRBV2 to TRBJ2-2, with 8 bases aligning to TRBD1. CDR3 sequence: CASSGQGKTGELFF. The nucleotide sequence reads TGTGCCAGCAGTGGACAGGGGAAAACCGGGGAGCTGTTTTTT. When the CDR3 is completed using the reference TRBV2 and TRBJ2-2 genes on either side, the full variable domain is EPEVTQTPSHQVTQMGQEVILRCVPISNHLYFYWYRQILGQKVEFLVSFYNNEISEKSEIFDDQFSVERPDGSNFTLKIRSTKLEDSAMYFCASSGQGKTGELFFGEGSRLTVL.